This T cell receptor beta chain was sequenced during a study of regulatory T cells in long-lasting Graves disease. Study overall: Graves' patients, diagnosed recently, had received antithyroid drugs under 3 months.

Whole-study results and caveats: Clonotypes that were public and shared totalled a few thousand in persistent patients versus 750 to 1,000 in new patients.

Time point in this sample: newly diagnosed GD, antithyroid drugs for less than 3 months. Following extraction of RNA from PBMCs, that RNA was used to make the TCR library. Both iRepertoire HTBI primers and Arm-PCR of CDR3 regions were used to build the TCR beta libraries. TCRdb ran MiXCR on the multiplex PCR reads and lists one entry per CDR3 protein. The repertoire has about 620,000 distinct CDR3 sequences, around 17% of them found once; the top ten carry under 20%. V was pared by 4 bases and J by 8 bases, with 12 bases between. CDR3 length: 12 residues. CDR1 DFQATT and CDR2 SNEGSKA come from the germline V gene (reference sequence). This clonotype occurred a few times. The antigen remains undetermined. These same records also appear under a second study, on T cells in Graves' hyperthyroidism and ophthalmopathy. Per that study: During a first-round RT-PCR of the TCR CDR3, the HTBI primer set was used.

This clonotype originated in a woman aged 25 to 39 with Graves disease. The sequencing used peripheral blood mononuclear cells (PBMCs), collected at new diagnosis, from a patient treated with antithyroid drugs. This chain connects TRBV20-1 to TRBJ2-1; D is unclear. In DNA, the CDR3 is TGCAGTGCTAAATTCCGGTCTCATGAGCAGTTCTTC. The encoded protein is CSAKFRSHEQFF.